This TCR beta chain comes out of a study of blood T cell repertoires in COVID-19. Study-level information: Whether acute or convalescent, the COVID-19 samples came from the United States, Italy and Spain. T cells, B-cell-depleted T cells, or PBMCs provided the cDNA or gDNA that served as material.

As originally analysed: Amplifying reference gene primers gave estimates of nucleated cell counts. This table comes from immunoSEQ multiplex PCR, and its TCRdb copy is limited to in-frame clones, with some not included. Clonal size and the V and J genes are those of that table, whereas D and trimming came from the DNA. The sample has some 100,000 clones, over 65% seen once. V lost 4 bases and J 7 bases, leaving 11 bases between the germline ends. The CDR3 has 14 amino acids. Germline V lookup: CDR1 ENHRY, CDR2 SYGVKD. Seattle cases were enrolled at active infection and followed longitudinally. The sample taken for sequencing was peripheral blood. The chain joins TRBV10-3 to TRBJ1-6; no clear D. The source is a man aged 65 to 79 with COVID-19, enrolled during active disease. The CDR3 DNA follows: TGTGCCATCAGTGTATCCACAGAGAATTCACCCCTCCACTTT. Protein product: CAISVSTENSPLHF.